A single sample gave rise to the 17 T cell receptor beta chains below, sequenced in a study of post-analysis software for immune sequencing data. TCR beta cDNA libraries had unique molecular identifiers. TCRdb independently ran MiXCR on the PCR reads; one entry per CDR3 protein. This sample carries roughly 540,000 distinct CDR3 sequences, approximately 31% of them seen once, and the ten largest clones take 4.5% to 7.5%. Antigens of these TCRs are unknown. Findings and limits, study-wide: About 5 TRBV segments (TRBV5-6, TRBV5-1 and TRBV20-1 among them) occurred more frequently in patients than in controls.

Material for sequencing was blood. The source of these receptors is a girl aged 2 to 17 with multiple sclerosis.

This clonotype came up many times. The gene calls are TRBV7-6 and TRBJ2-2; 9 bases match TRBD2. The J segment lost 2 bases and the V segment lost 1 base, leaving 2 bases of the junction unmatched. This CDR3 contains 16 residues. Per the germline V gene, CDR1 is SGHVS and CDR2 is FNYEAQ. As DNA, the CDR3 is TGTGCCAGCAGCTTAGAGACTAGCGGCAACACCGGGGAGCTGTTTTTT. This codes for CASSLETSGNTGELFF.

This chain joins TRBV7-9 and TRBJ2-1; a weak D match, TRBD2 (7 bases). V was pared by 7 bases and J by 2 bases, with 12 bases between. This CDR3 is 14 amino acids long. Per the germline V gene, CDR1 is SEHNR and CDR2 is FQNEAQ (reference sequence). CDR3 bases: TGTGCCAGCACCCGCGGGGGCCCCTACAATGAGCAGTTCTTC. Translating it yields CASTRGGPYNEQFF.

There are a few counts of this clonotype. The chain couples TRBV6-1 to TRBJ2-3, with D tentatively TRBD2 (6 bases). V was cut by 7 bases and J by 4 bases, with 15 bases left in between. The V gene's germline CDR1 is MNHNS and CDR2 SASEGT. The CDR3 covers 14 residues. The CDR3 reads CASMRGGAPDTQYF. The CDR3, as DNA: TGTGCCAGCATGAGAGGCGGGGCCCCAGATACGCAGTATTTT.

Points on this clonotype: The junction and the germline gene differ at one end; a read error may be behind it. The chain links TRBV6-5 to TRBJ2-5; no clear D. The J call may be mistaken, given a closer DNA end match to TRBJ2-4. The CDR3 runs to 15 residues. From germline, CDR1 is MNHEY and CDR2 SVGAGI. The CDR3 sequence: CASSSSLRAKTIQYF. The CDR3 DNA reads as TGTGCCAGCAGTTCCTCCTTACGAGCCAAAACCATTCAGTACTTC.

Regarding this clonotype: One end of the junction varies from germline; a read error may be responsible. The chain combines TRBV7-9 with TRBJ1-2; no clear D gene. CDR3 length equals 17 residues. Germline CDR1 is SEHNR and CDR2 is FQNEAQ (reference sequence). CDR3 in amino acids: CASSLEAARGANYGYTF. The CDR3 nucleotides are TGTGCCAGCAGCTTAGAGGCAGCCCGGGGAGCTAACTACGGCTACACCTTC. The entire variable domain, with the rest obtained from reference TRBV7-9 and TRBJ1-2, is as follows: DTGVSQNPRHKITKRGQNVTFRCDPISEHNRLYWYRQTLGQGPEFLTYFQNEAQLEKSRLLSDRFSAERPKGSFSTLEIQRTEQGDSAMYLCASSLEAARGANYGYTFGSGTRLTVV.

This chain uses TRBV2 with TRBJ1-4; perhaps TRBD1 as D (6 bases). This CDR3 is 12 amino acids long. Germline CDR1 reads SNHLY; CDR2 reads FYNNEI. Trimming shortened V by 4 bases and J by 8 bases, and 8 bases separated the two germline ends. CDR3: CASSGTEEKLFF. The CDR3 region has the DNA TGTGCCAGCAGTGGGACAGAGGAAAAACTGTTTTTT.

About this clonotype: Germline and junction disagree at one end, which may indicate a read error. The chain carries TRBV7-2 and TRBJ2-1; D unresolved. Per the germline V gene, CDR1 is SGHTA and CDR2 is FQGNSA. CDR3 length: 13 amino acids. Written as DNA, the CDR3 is TGTGCCGGCAGCTTCGATGGGGTCAATGAGCAGTTCTTC. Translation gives CAGSFDGVNEQFF.

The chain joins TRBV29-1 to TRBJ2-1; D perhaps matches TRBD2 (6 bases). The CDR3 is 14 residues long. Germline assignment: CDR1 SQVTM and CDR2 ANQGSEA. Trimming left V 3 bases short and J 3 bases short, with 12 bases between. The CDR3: CSVEGREDYNEQFF. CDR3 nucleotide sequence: TGCAGCGTTGAGGGCAGGGAGGACTACAATGAGCAGTTCTTC.

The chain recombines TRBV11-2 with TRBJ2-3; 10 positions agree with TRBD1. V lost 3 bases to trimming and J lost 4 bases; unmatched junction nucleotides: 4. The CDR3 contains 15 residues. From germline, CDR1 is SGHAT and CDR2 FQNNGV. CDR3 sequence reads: CASSLAGTGADTQYF. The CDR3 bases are TGTGCCAGCAGCTTGGCGGGGACAGGGGCAGATACGCAGTATTTT. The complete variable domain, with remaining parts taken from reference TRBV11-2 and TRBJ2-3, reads EAGVAQSPRYKIIEKRQSVAFWCNPISGHATLYWYQQILGQGPKLLIQFQNNGVVDDSQLPKDRFSAERLKGVDSTLKIQPAKLEDSAVYLCASSLAGTGADTQYFGPGTRLTVL.

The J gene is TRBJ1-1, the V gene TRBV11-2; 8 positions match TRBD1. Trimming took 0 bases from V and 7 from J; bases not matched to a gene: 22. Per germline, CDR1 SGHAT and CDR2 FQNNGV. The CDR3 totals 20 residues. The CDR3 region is CASSLDPTSQQGGPFLEAFF. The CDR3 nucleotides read TGTGCCAGCAGCTTAGATCCAACTTCCCAACAGGGGGGTCCTTTCCTTGAAGCTTTCTTT.

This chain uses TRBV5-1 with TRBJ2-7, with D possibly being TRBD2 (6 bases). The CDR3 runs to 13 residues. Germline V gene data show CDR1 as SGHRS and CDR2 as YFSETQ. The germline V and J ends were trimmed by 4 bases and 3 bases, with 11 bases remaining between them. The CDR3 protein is CASSPDGGYEQYF. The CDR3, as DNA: TGCGCCAGCAGCCCCGACGGGGGCTACGAGCAGTACTTC.

CDR3 in DNA: TGCGCCAGCAGCTTATTTTCAGAATCCTCCTACGAGCAGTACTTC. Its translation is CASSLFSESSYEQYF. The chain has TRBV5-1 and TRBJ2-7, with D unresolved. The V gene's germline CDR1 is SGHRS and CDR2 YFSETQ. The CDR3 has 15 residues. Trimming shortened V by 2 bases and J by 0 bases, and 12 bases separated the two germline ends.

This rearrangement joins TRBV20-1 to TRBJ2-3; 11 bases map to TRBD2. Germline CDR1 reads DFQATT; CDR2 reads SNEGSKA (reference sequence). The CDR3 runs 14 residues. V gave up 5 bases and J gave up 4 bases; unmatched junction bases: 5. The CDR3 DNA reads TGCAGTGCTCAACTAGCGGGAGAGGCAGATACGCAGTATTTT. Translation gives CSAQLAGEADTQYF.

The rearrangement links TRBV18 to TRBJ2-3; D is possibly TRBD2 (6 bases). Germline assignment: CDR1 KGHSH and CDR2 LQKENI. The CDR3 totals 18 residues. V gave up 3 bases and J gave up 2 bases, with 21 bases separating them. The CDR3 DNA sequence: TGTGCCAGCTCACCCCAGGAGGGAACAGGCTACCCCACAGATACGCAGTATTTT. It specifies CASSPQEGTGYPTDTQYF.

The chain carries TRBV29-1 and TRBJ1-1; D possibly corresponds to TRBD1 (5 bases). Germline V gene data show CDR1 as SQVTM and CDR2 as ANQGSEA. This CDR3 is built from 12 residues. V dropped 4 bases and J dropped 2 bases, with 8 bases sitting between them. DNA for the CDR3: TGCAGCGTTGGACAGTCCAACACTGAAGCTTTCTTT. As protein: CSVGQSNTEAFF.

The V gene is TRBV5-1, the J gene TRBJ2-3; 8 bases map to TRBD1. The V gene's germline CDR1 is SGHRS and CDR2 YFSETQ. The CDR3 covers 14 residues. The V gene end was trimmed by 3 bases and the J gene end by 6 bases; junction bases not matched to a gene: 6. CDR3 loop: CASSWSTGGDTQYF. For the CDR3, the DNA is TGCGCCAGCAGCTGGTCTACAGGGGGGGATACGCAGTATTTT.

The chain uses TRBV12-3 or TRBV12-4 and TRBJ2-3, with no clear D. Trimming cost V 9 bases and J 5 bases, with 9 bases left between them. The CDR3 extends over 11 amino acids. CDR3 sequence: CARSLGDTQYF. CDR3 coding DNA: TGTGCCAGAAGTCTAGGAGATACGCAGTATTTT.